This T cell receptor beta chain was sequenced in a study of T cell responses to AZD1222 COVID-19 vaccine. This clone appeared once. The germline CDR1 and CDR2 sequences are MDHEN and SYDVKM. Trimming shortened V by 7 bases and J by 5 bases, and 14 bases separated the two germline ends. The CDR3 loop spans 13 amino acids. The repertoire was sequenced with immunoSEQ multiplex PCR; TCRdb's copy has only in-frame clones and lacks some. The sample yields around 120,000 clones, less than 90% seen once. The TCR sequence derives from an adult in good health. The chain has TRBV28 and TRBJ1-1, with D possibly TRBD1 on 6 matching bases. The starting material was peripheral blood, obtained on day 0 of AZD1222 vaccination. In DNA, the CDR3 is TGTGCCAGCATTATAGGGGGGGGGACTGAAGCTTTCTTT. Protein sequence: CASIIGGGTEAFF.